This is a list of T cell receptor beta chains from one sample in a study of molecular identifiers for immune sequencing clone quantification. TCRdb ran MiXCR on the PCR reads and lists one entry per CDR3 protein. This table has about 640,000 distinct CDR3 sequences, approximately 20% appearing once. The specimen was naive CD8+ T cells from blood, with Jurkat cell RNA spiked in. The receptors were sampled from a human donor in good health. Some libraries in this study had Jurkat cell RNA spiked in. The CDR3 runs from the conserved cysteine through the conserved F or W. D genes are given only for firm matches. Size tells how often a clone was seen (once, few, many) or the class of an expanded clone, and some rows leave it out.

TGTGCCAGCAGTTTAGGTCGGGGCTACTACGAGCAGTACTTC | CASSLGRGYYEQYF | TRBV27 | . | TRBJ2-7 | .
TGTGCCAGCGGGTGGACTAGCGAGGGGAACGAGCAGTACTTC | CASGWTSEGNEQYF | TRBV27 | TRBD2 | TRBJ2-7 | many
TGTGCCAGCAGGAACCCCACCGGGGAGCTGTTTTTT | CASRNPTGELFF | TRBV6-5 | . | TRBJ2-2 | many
TGTGCCAGCAGCTCGGACTATAGAGTCACAGATACGCAGTATTTT | CASSSDYRVTDTQYF | TRBV7-9 | . | TRBJ2-3 | many
TGTGCCAGCAGCCAGTCTAGATTCAATCAGCCCCAGCATTTT | CASSQSRFNQPQHF | TRBV3-1 | . | TRBJ1-5 | few
TGCAGTGCCCCGGAGGGGGCAATGACTGAAGCTTTCTTT | CSAPEGAMTEAFF | TRBV20-1 | TRBD1 | TRBJ1-1 | once
TGTGCCAGCAACCCAAGTCAGGTAGCGGGGCCAACAGATACGCAGTATTTT | CASNPSQVAGPTDTQYF | TRBV21-1 | . | TRBJ2-3 | many
TGTGCCTGGAGAGACCCCCGGTTAGGCGGGAATGAGCAGTTCTTC | CAWRDPRLGGNEQFF | TRBV30 | . | TRBJ2-1 | many
TGTGCCAGCAGCCCCCAGACGGCTTTGGGGAACTACGAGCAGTACTTC | CASSPQTALGNYEQYF | TRBV3-1 | . | TRBJ2-7 | few
TGTGCCAGCAGTAAACCGGGACTAGCGACGACCCAGTACTTC | CASSKPGLATTQYF | TRBV12-3/TRBV12-4 | TRBD2 | TRBJ2-5 | few
TGTGCCAGCAGTTTGAGGACTAGCGGGAGGATGTCGCAGTTCTTC | CASSLRTSGRMSQFF | TRBV28 | TRBD2 | TRBJ2-1 | .